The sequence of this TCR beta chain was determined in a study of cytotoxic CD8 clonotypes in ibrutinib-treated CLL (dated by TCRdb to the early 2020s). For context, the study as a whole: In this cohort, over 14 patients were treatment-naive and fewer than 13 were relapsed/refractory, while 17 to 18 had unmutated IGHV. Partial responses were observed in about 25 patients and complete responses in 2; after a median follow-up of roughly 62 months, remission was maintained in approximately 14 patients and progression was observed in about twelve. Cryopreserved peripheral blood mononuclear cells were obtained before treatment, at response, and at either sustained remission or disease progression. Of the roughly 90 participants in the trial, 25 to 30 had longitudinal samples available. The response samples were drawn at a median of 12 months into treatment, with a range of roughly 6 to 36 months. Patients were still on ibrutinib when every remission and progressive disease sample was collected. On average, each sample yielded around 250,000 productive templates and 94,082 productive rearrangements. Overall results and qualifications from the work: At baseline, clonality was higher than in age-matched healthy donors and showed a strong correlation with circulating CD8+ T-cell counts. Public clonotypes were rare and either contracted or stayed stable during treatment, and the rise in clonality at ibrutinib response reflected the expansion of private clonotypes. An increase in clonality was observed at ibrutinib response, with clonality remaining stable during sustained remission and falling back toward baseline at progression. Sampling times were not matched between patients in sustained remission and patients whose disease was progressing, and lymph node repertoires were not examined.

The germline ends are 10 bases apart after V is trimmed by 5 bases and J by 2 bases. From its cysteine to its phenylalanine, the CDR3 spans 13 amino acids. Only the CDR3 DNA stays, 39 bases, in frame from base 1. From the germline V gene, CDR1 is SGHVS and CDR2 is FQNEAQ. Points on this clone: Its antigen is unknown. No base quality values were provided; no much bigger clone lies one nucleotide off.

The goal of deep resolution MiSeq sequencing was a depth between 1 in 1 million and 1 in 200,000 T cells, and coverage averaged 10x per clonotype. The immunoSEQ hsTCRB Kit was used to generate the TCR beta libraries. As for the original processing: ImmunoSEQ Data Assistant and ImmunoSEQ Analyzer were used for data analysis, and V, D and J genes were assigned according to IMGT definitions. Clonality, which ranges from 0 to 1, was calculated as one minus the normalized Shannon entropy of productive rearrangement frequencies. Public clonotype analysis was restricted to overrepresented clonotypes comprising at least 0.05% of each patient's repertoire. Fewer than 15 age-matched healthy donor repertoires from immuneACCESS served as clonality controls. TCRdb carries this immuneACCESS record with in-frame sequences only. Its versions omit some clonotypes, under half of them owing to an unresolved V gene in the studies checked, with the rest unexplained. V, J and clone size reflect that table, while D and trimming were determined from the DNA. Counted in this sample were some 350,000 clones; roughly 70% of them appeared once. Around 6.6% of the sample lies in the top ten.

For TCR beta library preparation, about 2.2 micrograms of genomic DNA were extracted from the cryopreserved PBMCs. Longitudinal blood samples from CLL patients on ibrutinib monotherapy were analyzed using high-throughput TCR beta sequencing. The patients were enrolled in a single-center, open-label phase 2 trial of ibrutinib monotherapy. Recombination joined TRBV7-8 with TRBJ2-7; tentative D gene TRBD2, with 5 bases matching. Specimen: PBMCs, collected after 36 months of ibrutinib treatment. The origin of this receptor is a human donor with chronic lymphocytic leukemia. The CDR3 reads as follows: CASSGGPAYEQYF. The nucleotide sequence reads TGTGCCAGCAGCGGCGGGCCCGCCTACGAGCAGTACTTC.